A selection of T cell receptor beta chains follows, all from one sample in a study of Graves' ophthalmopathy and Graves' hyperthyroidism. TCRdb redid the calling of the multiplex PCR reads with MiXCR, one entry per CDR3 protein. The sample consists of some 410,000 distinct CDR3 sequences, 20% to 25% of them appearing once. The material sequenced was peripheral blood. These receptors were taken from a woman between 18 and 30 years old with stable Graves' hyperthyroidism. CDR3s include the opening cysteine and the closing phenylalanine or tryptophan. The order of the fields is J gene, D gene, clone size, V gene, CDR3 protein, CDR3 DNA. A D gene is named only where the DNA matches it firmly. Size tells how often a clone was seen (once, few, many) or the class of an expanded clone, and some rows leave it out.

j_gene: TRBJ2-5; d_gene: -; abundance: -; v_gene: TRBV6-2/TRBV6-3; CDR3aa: CASGYQTETQYF; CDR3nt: TGCGCCAGCGGATACCAAACAGAGACCCAGTACTTC
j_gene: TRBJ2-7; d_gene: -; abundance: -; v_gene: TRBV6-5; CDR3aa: CASSYSQRGEQYF; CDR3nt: TGTGCCAGCAGTTACTCCCAAAGGGGTGAGCAGTACTTC
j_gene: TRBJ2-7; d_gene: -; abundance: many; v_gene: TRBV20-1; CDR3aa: CSARDPLTATYEQYF; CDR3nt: TGCAGTGCTAGAGATCCCTTGACTGCAACCTACGAGCAGTACTTC
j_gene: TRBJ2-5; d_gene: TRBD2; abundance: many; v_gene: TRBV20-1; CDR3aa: CSTGLVLETQYF; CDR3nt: TGCAGTACAGGACTAGTGCTTGAGACCCAGTACTTC
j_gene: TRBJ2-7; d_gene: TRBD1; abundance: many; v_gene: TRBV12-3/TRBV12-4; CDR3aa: CASSSLDRDYEQYF; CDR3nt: TGTGCCAGCAGTTCGTTGGACAGGGACTACGAGCAGTACTTC
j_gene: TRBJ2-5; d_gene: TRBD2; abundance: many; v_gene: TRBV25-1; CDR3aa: CASSDSGGAVQETQYF; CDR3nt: TGTGCCAGCAGTGATTCGGGAGGGGCAGTCCAAGAGACCCAGTACTTC
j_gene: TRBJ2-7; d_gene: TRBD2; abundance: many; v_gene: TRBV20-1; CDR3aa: CSARDLAGGPHEQYF; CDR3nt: TGCAGTGCTAGAGATTTAGCGGGAGGGCCCCACGAGCAGTACTTC
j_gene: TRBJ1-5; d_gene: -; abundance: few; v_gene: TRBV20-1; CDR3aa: CSASRPINQPQHF; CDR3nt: TGCAGTGCTAGTCGCCCGATCAATCAGCCCCAGCATTTT
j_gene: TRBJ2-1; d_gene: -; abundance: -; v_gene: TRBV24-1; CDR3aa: CATSDPRSYNEQFF; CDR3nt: TGTGCCACCAGTGACCCCCGCTCCTACAATGAGCAGTTCTTC
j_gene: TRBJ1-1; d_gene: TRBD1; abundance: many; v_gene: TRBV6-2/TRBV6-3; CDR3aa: CASSYSGTGKDTEAFF; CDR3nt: TGTGCCAGCAGTTACTCCGGGACAGGGAAGGACACTGAAGCTTTCTTT
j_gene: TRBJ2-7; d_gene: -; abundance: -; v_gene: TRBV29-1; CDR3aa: CSVGLIGVGDQYF; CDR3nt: TGCAGCGTTGGGTTAATAGGGGTTGGCGATCAGTACTTC
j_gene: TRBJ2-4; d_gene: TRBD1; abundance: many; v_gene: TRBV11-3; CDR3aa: CASSSGQVLGKNIQYF; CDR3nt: TGTGCCAGCAGCTCGGGACAGGTACTTGGCAAAAACATTCAGTACTTC
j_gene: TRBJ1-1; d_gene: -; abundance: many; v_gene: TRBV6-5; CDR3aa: CASSYGPGTEAFF; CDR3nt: TGTGCCAGCAGTTACGGCCCCGGGACTGAAGCTTTCTTT
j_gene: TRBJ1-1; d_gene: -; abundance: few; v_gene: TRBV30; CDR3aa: CAWSLGGEDTEAFF; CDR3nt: TGTGCCTGGAGTCTTGGGGGGGAGGACACTGAAGCTTTCTTT